This T cell receptor beta chain was identified in a study of cytomegalovirus exposure and HLA in healthy donors. The wider study: Unique TCRs from HLA-typed donors, 85 million to 100 million of them, were held in an early data release. There were fewer than 500 genotyped donors. Of these, 81% fell in the genetic ancestry cluster associated with self-reported Caucasian donors. Study results and limitations: In an earlier analysis, in roughly 600 donors, most V segments appeared productive either ~90% or ~30% of the time. A later analysis linked a missense variant in DCLRE1C to the trimming of TCR beta V and J genes.

Only a few counts were recorded for this clone. What it recognizes is unknown. The trim removed 8 bases at V and 4 bases at J, leaving 6 bases unmatched. CDR1 and CDR2 from the germline V gene are LNHDA and SQIVND (reference sequence). This CDR3 is 13 amino acids long. 60 Vbeta and 13 Jbeta primers were used in PCR. Repertoires were generated with immunoSEQ multiplex PCR, while TCRdb's copy carries only in-frame clones and drops some. Of approximately 100,000 clones in the sample, roughly 76% were seen once. The receptor was isolated from a woman in her thirties or forties in good health and CMV-seropositive. Sequencing input: PBMCs. V is TRBV19 and J is TRBJ2-7, with 9 bases matching TRBD2. The CDR3 spells CASRGGGDYEQYF. The CDR3 DNA reads as TGTGCCAGTCGCGGCGGGGGGGATTACGAGCAGTACTTC. Full variable domain (outside the CDR3, taken from reference TRBV19 and TRBJ2-7): DGGITQSPKYLFRKEGQNVTLSCEQNLNHDAMYWYRQDPGQGLRLIYYSQIVNDFQKGDIAEGYSVSREKKESFPLTVTSAQKNPTAFYLCASRGGGDYEQYFGPGTRLTVT.